The 20 T cell receptor beta chains reported below all come from one sample, sequenced in a study of blood T cell repertoires in COVID-19. Profiling relied on immunoSEQ multiplex PCR, and the TCRdb table lists in-frame clones only, not all of them. This table has around 77,000 clones, 65% to 80% appearing once. The source material was peripheral blood. The origin of the receptors is a woman of 80 years or more with active or convalescent COVID-19.

V usage is TRBV4-1 and J usage is TRBJ1-1; D is possibly TRBD1 (6 bases). From germline, CDR1 is MGHRA and CDR2 YSYEKL. CDR3 length: 17 residues. Trimming cost V 0 bases and J 4 bases, with 18 bases left between them. DNA of the CDR3: TGCGCCAGCAGCCAAGATCTTGGGGGGGCGCAGGGCACTGAAGCTTTCTTT. Residues: CASSQDLGGAQGTEAFF.

V usage is TRBV5-8 and J usage is TRBJ2-3; 14 nucleotides align to TRBD2. V trimming: 3 bases; J trimming: 3 bases; junction bases outside the gene matches: 3. The germline V gene encodes CDR1 SGHTS and CDR2 YDEGEE. The CDR3 length is 16 residues. CDR3 coding DNA: TGTGCCAGCAGCTCAGGGACTAGCGGGAGTACAGATACGCAGTATTTT. It translates to CASSSGTSGSTDTQYF.

The chain has TRBV28 and TRBJ2-7; D is undetermined. CDR3 length: 13 amino acids. Germline CDR1 reads MDHEN; CDR2 reads SYDVKM. V was shortened by 3 bases and J by 1 base, with 7 bases between the two germline ends. The CDR3 here is CASSLPLSYEQYF. The CDR3 bases are TGTGCCAGCAGTTTGCCCCTATCCTACGAGCAGTACTTC.

The rearrangement links TRBV19 to TRBJ2-1; TRBD2 aligns across 12 bases. This CDR3 comprises 19 residues. Germline CDR1 is LNHDA and CDR2 is SQIVND (reference sequence). V was clipped by 2 bases and J by 0 bases; unmatched bases: 8. The CDR3 DNA is TGTGCCAGTAGTATATCAACTAGCGGGGGGTCATTCTCCTACAATGAGCAGTTCTTC. It is translated as CASSISTSGGSFSYNEQFF. Variable domain in full (rest from reference TRBV19 and TRBJ2-1): DGGITQSPKYLFRKEGQNVTLSCEQNLNHDAMYWYRQDPGQGLRLIYYSQIVNDFQKGDIAEGYSVSREKKESFPLTVTSAQKNPTAFYLCASSISTSGGSFSYNEQFFGPGTRLTVL.

This clone was detected once. The chain employs TRBV19 and TRBJ2-1, with D tentatively TRBD1 (6 bases). There are 13 residues in the CDR3. Germline loops: CDR1 LNHDA, CDR2 SQIVND (reference sequence). The V gene lost 4 bases and the J gene lost 9 bases, with 13 bases spanning the gap. CDR3: CASSKQGLGEQFF. In nucleotides, the CDR3 is TGTGCCAGTAGTAAACAGGGATTGGGTGAGCAGTTCTTC.

The chain couples TRBV9 to TRBJ2-3; 12 bases agree with TRBD2. J was trimmed by 2 bases and V by 3 bases; bases with no gene match: 22. The CDR3 contains 22 residues. Germline CDR1 and CDR2: SGDLS and YYNGEE. CDR3 protein: CASSGHSTSGGPIASTTDTQYF. The CDR3 nucleotides are TGTGCCAGCAGCGGCCATTCAACTAGCGGGGGGCCAATCGCATCCACCACAGATACGCAGTATTTT. Full variable domain (missing parts from reference TRBV9 and TRBJ2-3): DSGVTQTPKHLITATGQRVTLRCSPRSGDLSVYWYQQSLDQGLQFLIQYYNGEERAKGNILERFSAQQFPDLHSELNLSSLELGDSALYFCASSGHSTSGGPIASTTDTQYFGPGTRLTVL.

V gene TRBV28 combines with J gene TRBJ2-7; 8 positions agree with TRBD1. The CDR3 is 14 residues long. Germline trimming cut 5 bases from V and 1 base from J; bases unmatched to any gene: 4. Germline V gives CDR1 MDHEN, CDR2 SYDVKM. CDR3 residues: CASSKYRGSYEQYF. In DNA, the CDR3 is TGTGCCAGCAGTAAATACAGGGGGTCCTACGAGCAGTACTTC.

This clone appeared a single time. This chain joins TRBV2 and TRBJ2-4; D gene unclear. The CDR3 is 14 residues long. Germline V gene sequence: CDR1 SNHLY, CDR2 FYNNEI. V lost 5 bases to trimming and J lost 4 bases, with 12 bases between them. The CDR3, as DNA: TGTGCCAGCAGTTTCAGGCACAGTAAAAACATTCAGTACTTC. Amino acid sequence: CASSFRHSKNIQYF.

The chain couples TRBV6-6 to TRBJ1-1; 7 bases line up with TRBD1. Germline V CDR1 and CDR2: MNHNY, SVGAGI (reference sequence). The ends lost 4 bases at V and 5 bases at J; junction bases unmatched: 4. The CDR3 has 13 amino acids. The CDR3 sequence is CASSFDRVTEAFF. In nucleotides, the CDR3 is TGTGCCAGCAGTTTCGACAGGGTTACTGAAGCTTTCTTT.

The gene calls are TRBV4-1 and TRBJ2-7; 9 nucleotides line up with TRBD1. CDR1 MGHRA and CDR2 YSYEKL come from the germline V gene. The CDR3 loop spans 17 amino acids. V lost 1 base to trimming and J lost 5 bases; unmatched junction nucleotides: 12. CDR3 DNA: TGCGCCAGCAGCCAAGCCACAGGGGGCAAGGGTATCAACGAGCAGTACTTC. Amino acids: CASSQATGGKGINEQYF.

The chain uses TRBV2 and TRBJ2-2; a weak D match, TRBD2 (5 bases). This CDR3 is 14 amino acids long. Germline V gene sequence: CDR1 SNHLY, CDR2 FYNNEI. V lost 10 bases and J lost 6, with 18 bases in between. The CDR3 here is CAIKKGRGSGELFF. The CDR3 DNA reads TGTGCCATCAAAAAGGGCCGGGGTTCCGGGGAGCTGTTTTTT. The full variable domain, rest sourced from reference TRBV2 and TRBJ2-2, is EPEVTQTPSHQVTQMGQEVILRCVPISNHLYFYWYRQILGQKVEFLVSFYNNEISEKSEIFDDQFSVERPDGSNFTLKIRSTKLEDSAMYFCAIKKGRGSGELFFGEGSRLTVL.

The chain employs TRBV5-5 and TRBJ1-1, with a tentative D call TRBD1 (6 bases). The CDR3 has 12 residues. Germline V gene data show CDR1 as SGHKS and CDR2 as YYEKEE (reference sequence). The germline V and J ends were trimmed by 4 bases and 9 bases, with 13 bases remaining between them. CDR3: CASSLWTAQAFF. As DNA, the CDR3 is TGTGCCAGCAGCCTGTGGACAGCCCAAGCTTTCTTT.

This clone was seen more than once but under ten times. The chain uses TRBV30 and TRBJ1-3; no reliable D call. Looked up from germline, CDR1 is GTSNPN and CDR2 is SVGIG (reference sequence). V lost 2 bases and J 8 bases, leaving 13 bases between the germline ends. The CDR3 has 13 amino acids. In DNA, the CDR3 is TGTGCCTGGAGTACTACTCGGGGAGACACCATATATTTT. This encodes CAWSTTRGDTIYF.

The CDR3 DNA reads as TGTGCCAGCAGCGAACGGGGGGTCCACAACAATGAGCAGTTCTTC. Its translation is CASSERGVHNNEQFF. The V and J genes are TRBV5-4 and TRBJ2-1, with 7 bases identical to TRBD2. J gave up 5 bases and V 4 bases, and 9 bases lay outside the gene matches. This CDR3 has 15 residues. Germline V lookup: CDR1 SGHNT, CDR2 YYREEE (reference sequence).

The chain's CDR3 is CASSEARTGQTEAFF. CDR3 nucleotides: TGTGCCAGCAGTGAAGCCCGGACAGGGCAGACTGAAGCTTTCTTT. V usage is TRBV2 and J usage is TRBJ1-1, with TRBD1 matching over 8 bases. V was pared by 0 bases and J by 5 bases, with 5 bases of the junction left unmatched. Germline CDR1 is SNHLY and CDR2 is FYNNEI. CDR3 length: 15 residues.

The J gene is TRBJ2-2, the V gene TRBV24-1; D uncertain. This CDR3 is 13 amino acids long. Between the trimmed V and J ends, which lost 3 bases and 1 base, there was a span of 2 bases. CDR1 and CDR2 from the germline V gene are KGHDR and SFDVKD. The chain's CDR3 is CATSDRNTGELFF. The CDR3 DNA sequence: TGTGCCACCAGTGATCGGAACACCGGGGAGCTGTTTTTT.

The J gene is TRBJ1-5, the V gene TRBV27; D is perhaps TRBD1 (6 bases). V lost 6 bases and J lost 7, with 25 bases in between. Germline V gives CDR1 MNHEY, CDR2 SMNVEV (reference sequence). The CDR3 runs 17 residues. The DNA for the CDR3 is TGTGCCAGCAGCCGCCTCGGGGGGCAAGGGGTTGAACAGCCCCAGCATTTT. It specifies CASSRLGGQGVEQPQHF.

The chain recombines TRBV6-2 or TRBV6-3 with TRBJ1-5; TRBD1 might be the D (5 bases). CDR1 and CDR2 (germline): MNHEY, SVGEGT. This CDR3 region has 17 residues. The V and J ends lost 4 bases and 1 base respectively, with 17 bases between them. CDR3 sequence (DNA): TGTGCCAGCAGTTCCGTGAGGGGAGGGTTAAGCAATCAGCCCCAGCATTTT. Translating it yields CASSSVRGGLSNQPQHF.

The chain couples TRBV28 to TRBJ1-1, with TRBD1 matching 8 bases. Losses at the gene ends were 10 bases for V and 8 bases for J; bases not matched to a gene: 12. The CDR3 sequence is 13 residues long. CDR1 is MDHEN and CDR2 is SYDVKM in the germline V gene. The CDR3 loop is CATSSGGLREAFF. DNA of the CDR3: TGTGCCACCTCATCAGGGGGCCTCCGCGAAGCTTTCTTT.

This clone was found once. V is TRBV7-2 and J is TRBJ1-4, with unresolved D. Germline V lookup: CDR1 SGHTA, CDR2 FQGNSA. The germline V and J ends were trimmed by 4 bases and 5 bases, with 14 bases remaining between them. The CDR3 has 15 residues. CDR3 in amino acids: CASSSPRTGNEKLFF. The CDR3 bases are TGTGCCAGCAGCTCGCCTCGGACGGGGAATGAAAAACTGTTTTTT.